This T cell receptor (beta chain) was sequenced for a study of cytomegalovirus exposure and HLA in healthy donors. Study summary: An earlier analysis found around 100 million unique TCR beta sequences from about 190 million T cells.

In the case of this clone: Antigen: not known.

Overall study results and limits: Most subjects had HLA-A and HLA-B alleles reportedly predicted accurately by TCR beta sequences. In a later analysis, parvovirus B19, influenza, CMV and Epstein-Barr virus appeared linked to several top co-occurrence clusters.

Regarding donors, all were healthy bone marrow donors. PCR used 60 Vbeta primers and 13 Jbeta primers. The repertoire was sequenced with immunoSEQ multiplex PCR; TCRdb's copy has only in-frame clones and lacks some. The table lists about 110,000 clones, about 70% of them singletons. The CDR3 loop spans 13 amino acids. Trimming cost V 8 bases and J 6 bases; bases outside gene matches: 8. Germline V lookup: CDR1 GTSNPN, CDR2 SVGIG (reference sequence). The receptor's source is a female donor in good health and CMV-seronegative. The chain has TRBV30 and TRBJ2-7, with 12 bases fitting TRBD2. The specimen was PBMCs. This CDR3 is CAARTSGAPEQYF. CDR3 coding DNA: TGTGCCGCCAGGACTAGCGGGGCCCCCGAGCAGTACTTC.